This paragraph reports one T cell receptor (beta chain). The data derive from a study of blood T cell repertoires in COVID-19. Overall study context: COVID-19 samples collected from the United States, Italy and Spain covered acute and convalescent phases. T cells, B-cell-depleted T cells, or PBMCs provided the cDNA or gDNA that served as material.

V shed 0 bases and J shed 3 bases, with 12 bases lying between them. In germline, CDR1 is LGHNA, CDR2 YNFKEQ. CDR3 length: 15 amino acids. Using immunoSEQ multiplex PCR, the repertoire was profiled, and TCRdb retains in-frame clones only, with some absent. The table lists roughly 31,000 clones, about nine tenths of them singletons. The chain is built from TRBV4-2 and TRBJ2-7; D is perhaps TRBD2 (5 bases). Sequenced material: peripheral blood. The source is a human donor with active COVID-19. The donor label of this sample is uncertain. The CDR3: CASSQDRGSGYEQYF. CDR3 DNA sequence: TGTGCCAGCAGCCAAGATCGGGGTTCGGGCTACGAGCAGTACTTC.